Listed below are T cell receptor beta chains from one sample, sequenced in a study of blood T cell repertoires in COVID-19. Sequencing used immunoSEQ multiplex PCR; TCRdb keeps in-frame clones, though not all of them. Among 100,000 to 130,000 clones, about 85% were seen once, and the ten largest hold approximately 4.1%. Sequenced input: peripheral blood. Every receptor here comes from a woman between 65 and 79 years old with acute or convalescent COVID-19. CDR3s include the opening cysteine and the closing phenylalanine or tryptophan. The order of the fields is CDR3 DNA, CDR3 protein, J gene, D gene, V gene, clone size. D genes are given only for firm matches. Size is omitted from some rows. Given values are once, few, many or a class for expanded clones.

TGTGCCAGCATCCCTAGCGGGGGGAGCACAGATACGCAGTATTTT,CASIPSGGSTDTQYF,TRBJ2-3,TRBD2,TRBV28,NA
TGTGCCAGCAGTTGGGACAGGAATCAGCCCCAGCATTTT,CASSWDRNQPQHF,TRBJ1-5,TRBD1,TRBV28,NA
TGCGCCAGCGCCGGGGGTACGCAGTATTTT,CASAGGTQYF,TRBJ2-3,NA,TRBV5-1,NA
TGTGCCAGCAGTGAGCACGGGACAGGGAACACGGATGAGCAGTTCTTC,CASSEHGTGNTDEQFF,TRBJ2-1,TRBD1,TRBV25-1,NA
TGCGCCAGCAGCCAAGTTCCCTCTTTAGCGGGTGATTACGAGCAGTACTTC,CASSQVPSLAGDYEQYF,TRBJ2-7,TRBD2,TRBV4-1,NA
TGTGCCAGCAGCCCGTTTTTCGGTCCCGCGTGGTCCTATAATTCACCCCTCCACTTT,CASSPFFGPAWSYNSPLHF,TRBJ1-6,NA,TRBV28,few
TGCGCCAGCAGCCAGCAGGACAGGTTCAGCGCTTCACCCCTCCACTTT,CASSQQDRFSASPLHF,TRBJ1-6,TRBD1,TRBV4-3,once
TGTGCCAGCAGCGGCCGGGATTATAATTCACCCCTCCACTTT,CASSGRDYNSPLHF,TRBJ1-6,NA,TRBV9,NA
TGTGCCAGCAGCGTCCAAAAGGGGAGGGGGGAGACCCAGTACTTC,CASSVQKGRGETQYF,TRBJ2-5,NA,TRBV3-1/TRBV3-2,NA
TGTGCCAGCAGTCCCGGGACAGTAAACTATGGCTACACCTTC,CASSPGTVNYGYTF,TRBJ1-2,TRBD1,TRBV6-5,NA
TGTGCCAGCAGTGGAGGATGGGGCAATCAGCCCCAGCATTTT,CASSGGWGNQPQHF,TRBJ1-5,NA,TRBV2,NA
TGTGCCAGCAGTTTCTTCCGGACAGCCGAAGCTTTCTTT,CASSFFRTAEAFF,TRBJ1-1,NA,TRBV5-5,NA
TGTGCCAGCTCACCATTTCTTAATGAGCAGTTCTTC,CASSPFLNEQFF,TRBJ2-1,NA,TRBV18,NA
TGTGCCTGGAGTGCCCCGCCCAGACTAGCGGTAACCTACGAGCAGTACTTC,CAWSAPPRLAVTYEQYF,TRBJ2-7,TRBD2,TRBV30,NA
TGTGCCAGCAGCCCCTCAACGAGGGATGGGTCCAATCAGCCCCAGCATTTT,CASSPSTRDGSNQPQHF,TRBJ1-5,NA,TRBV4-2,once
TGCAGCGCGAGACAGGGGGGTAGCGCTGAAGCTTTCTTT,CSARQGGSAEAFF,TRBJ1-1,TRBD1,TRBV29-1,NA
TGTGCCAGCAGTTTACTCGGTCGTGGTACAGGGTCCAATGAAAAACTGTTTTTT,CASSLLGRGTGSNEKLFF,TRBJ1-4,NA,TRBV28,few
TGTGCCAGCAGTCCTCTTAGCGGGAGAGCAGGCAATGAGCAGTTCTTC,CASSPLSGRAGNEQFF,TRBJ2-1,TRBD2,TRBV2,NA
TGTGCCAGCAGCGGGGGACTAGCGGGCCTAACCTACGAGCAGTACTTC,CASSGGLAGLTYEQYF,TRBJ2-7,TRBD2,TRBV7-8,NA
TGCAGTGCTCTAAACAACTATGGCTACACCTTC,CSALNNYGYTF,TRBJ1-2,NA,TRBV20-1,few
TGCGCCAGCAGCCAATACGCGGCAGGGGAGGGCTACACCTTC,CASSQYAAGEGYTF,TRBJ1-2,NA,TRBV4-1,once
TGTGCCAGCAGGGGGACAGGACAACCCCACTATGGCTACACCTTC,CASRGTGQPHYGYTF,TRBJ1-2,TRBD1,TRBV27,few
TGTGCCAGCAGCGAATTCTCACAGGTGAACACTGAAGCTTTCTTT,CASSEFSQVNTEAFF,TRBJ1-1,NA,TRBV9,NA
TGCGCCAGCAGCTCCACCACCGGGGGGGCTGAGACCCAGTACTTC,CASSSTTGGAETQYF,TRBJ2-5,TRBD2,TRBV5-1,NA
TGTGCCAGCAGCTCCCGGGAGGGGAATCAGCCCCAGCATTTT,CASSSREGNQPQHF,TRBJ1-5,NA,TRBV7-8,NA
TGTGCCAGCAGTTCAGCGAACCGGGACAGACCCTACGAGCAGTACTTC,CASSSANRDRPYEQYF,TRBJ2-7,TRBD1,TRBV27,NA
TGTGCCAGCAGTTTTCTCGGAGGGGTCGCAGATACGCAGTATTTT,CASSFLGGVADTQYF,TRBJ2-3,NA,TRBV28,once
TGTGCCAGTAGTACCCTAGACAGGGACAGGCAGCCCCAGCATTTT,CASSTLDRDRQPQHF,TRBJ1-5,TRBD1,TRBV19,NA
TGTGCCAGCAGCGCCTCGATCGTCGGGAGCGGGGTTGAAAAACTGTTTTTT,CASSASIVGSGVEKLFF,TRBJ1-4,NA,TRBV9,NA
TGTGCCAGCAAGAATTTGGACAGCGGCAATCAGCCCCAGCATTTT,CASKNLDSGNQPQHF,TRBJ1-5,NA,TRBV6-5,NA
TGTGCCAGCAGACAAGAGTTGACAGGGCCGGGTGGCTACACCTTC,CASRQELTGPGGYTF,TRBJ1-2,TRBD1,TRBV2,NA
TGTGCCTGGAGCCTCACTCCGAGCTCTGGAAACACCATATATTTT,CAWSLTPSSGNTIYF,TRBJ1-3,NA,TRBV30,once
TGTGCCAGCAGTGAAGAAGGGGGTGGCTACACCTTC,CASSEEGGGYTF,TRBJ1-2,NA,TRBV25-1,NA
TGTGCCAGTAGTATAGTACAGGGGACTAATGAAAAACTGTTTTTT,CASSIVQGTNEKLFF,TRBJ1-4,TRBD1,TRBV19,NA
TGTGCCAGTAGTAAAACAGGGGGCGCGGGCCCTCAGCCCCAGCATTTT,CASSKTGGAGPQPQHF,TRBJ1-5,TRBD1,TRBV19,NA
TGTGCCAGCAGGACCACAGTGAACACTGAAGCTTTCTTT,CASRTTVNTEAFF,TRBJ1-1,NA,TRBV28,NA
TGTGCCAGCAGCTCTTATAGCAATCAGCCCCAGCATTTT,CASSSYSNQPQHF,TRBJ1-5,NA,TRBV7-9,NA
TGTGCCAGCAGCCAAGGGCAGAGCAATCAGCCCCAGCATTTT,CASSQGQSNQPQHF,TRBJ1-5,NA,TRBV3-1/TRBV3-2,NA
TGTGCCAGCAGTTCCTCGGGACAGGGTTCTTCCCTCCACTTT,CASSSSGQGSSLHF,TRBJ1-6,TRBD1,TRBV28,NA
TGTGCCAGCAGCCAAGATCAGGGGTACTCTGGAAACACCATATATTTT,CASSQDQGYSGNTIYF,TRBJ1-3,NA,TRBV3-1/TRBV3-2,NA
TGTGCCAGCAGCTCCCCGGGGGGGACAGAACCGCTCTACACCTTC,CASSSPGGTEPLYTF,TRBJ1-2,TRBD1,TRBV7-9,NA
TGTGCCAGCAGCGTTCGTTCAGGAGGGAGCATTCAGTACTTC,CASSVRSGGSIQYF,TRBJ2-4,NA,TRBV3-1/TRBV3-2,NA
TGTGCCAGCAGCTTCCGGACAGGGCGCTACGAGCAGTACTTC,CASSFRTGRYEQYF,TRBJ2-7,TRBD1,TRBV3-1/TRBV3-2,NA
TGTGCCACCGGTCCAACTAGCGACAATGAGCAGTTCTTC,CATGPTSDNEQFF,TRBJ2-1,TRBD2,TRBV10-3,NA
TGTGCCAGCAGCTCCAGGGAAGGTTCCTATAATTCACCCCTCCACTTT,CASSSREGSYNSPLHF,TRBJ1-6,NA,TRBV7-6,NA
TGTGCCAGCAGCTCCACAGGGGGAAACTATGGCTACACCTTC,CASSSTGGNYGYTF,TRBJ1-2,TRBD1,TRBV5-5,NA
TGTGCCAGCATACAGGGGTCGGGCAATCAGCCCCAGCATTTT,CASIQGSGNQPQHF,TRBJ1-5,TRBD1,TRBV28,NA
TGTGCAAGTCGCAGATCCCGGGGGAAGGGCAATCAGCCCCAGCATTTT,CASRRSRGKGNQPQHF,TRBJ1-5,NA,TRBV12-2,NA
TGTGCCAGCAGCTGGGGACAGGGGGAGCGGCAGCCCCAGCATTTT,CASSWGQGERQPQHF,TRBJ1-5,TRBD1,TRBV5-5,NA
TGTGCCAGCAGTTACTCAAGCCCTGAAGAGACCCAGTACTTC,CASSYSSPEETQYF,TRBJ2-5,NA,TRBV6-5,NA
TGTGCCAGCAGTCCAACTCTAACAGCCCCGGGGACCGGGGAGCTGTTTTTT,CASSPTLTAPGTGELFF,TRBJ2-2,NA,TRBV3-1/TRBV3-2,NA
TGTGCCAGCAGTTTCCGGGACAGGGGCCACTATGGCTACACCTTC,CASSFRDRGHYGYTF,TRBJ1-2,TRBD1,TRBV28,once
TGTGCCAGCAGCGCCTCGGGGACTAGCGGGTACGAGCAGTACTTC,CASSASGTSGYEQYF,TRBJ2-7,TRBD2,TRBV9,NA
TGTGCCAGCAGGCTGCAGGAAATCGGGGAGCTGTTTTTT,CASRLQEIGELFF,TRBJ2-2,NA,TRBV2,NA
TGTGCCAGCAGTGAAGTGCTTGGGGTAGACAGGGCCAAAAACATTCAGTACTTC,CASSEVLGVDRAKNIQYF,TRBJ2-4,NA,TRBV6-1,once